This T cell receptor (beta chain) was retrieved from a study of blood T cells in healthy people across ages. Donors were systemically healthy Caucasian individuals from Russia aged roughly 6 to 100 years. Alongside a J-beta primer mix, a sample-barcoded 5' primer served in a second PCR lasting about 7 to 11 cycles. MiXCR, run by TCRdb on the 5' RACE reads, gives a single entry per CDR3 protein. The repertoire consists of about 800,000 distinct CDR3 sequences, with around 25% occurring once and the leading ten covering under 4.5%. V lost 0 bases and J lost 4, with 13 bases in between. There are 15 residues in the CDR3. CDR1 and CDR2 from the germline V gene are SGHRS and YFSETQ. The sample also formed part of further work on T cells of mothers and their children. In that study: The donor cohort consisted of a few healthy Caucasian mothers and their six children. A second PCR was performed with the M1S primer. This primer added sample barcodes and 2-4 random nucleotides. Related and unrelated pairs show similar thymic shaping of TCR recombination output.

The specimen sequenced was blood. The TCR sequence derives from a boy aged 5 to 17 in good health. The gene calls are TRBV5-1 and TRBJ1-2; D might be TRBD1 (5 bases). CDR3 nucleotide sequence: TGCGCCAGCAGCTTGGGTGTGGGGGTTGCCTATGGCTACACCTTC. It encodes CASSLGVGVAYGYTF.